This T cell receptor (beta chain) was sequenced in a study of CD8 T cells in ankylosing spondylitis. Study conclusions and caveats: Significant enrichment of disease-linked clones was reportedly seen in matched ankylosing spondylitis synovial fluid.

With 1 base removed from V and 6 bases from J, the gap between germline ends came to 14 bases. CDR3 length: 15 amino acids. The germline gives CDR1 LGHNA, CDR2 YNFKEQ. Concerning this clonotype: What it binds is unknown.

TCRdb independently ran MiXCR on the 5' RACE reads; one entry per CDR3 protein. The repertoire holds about 89,000 distinct CDR3 sequences, around 30% seen once, with roughly three fifths in the top ten. The V call is TRBV4-2, the J call TRBJ2-3, with D perhaps assigned TRBD1 or TRBD2 (6 bases each). The sample taken for sequencing was blood, either unsorted or a sorted T cell fraction (not recorded which). This sequence originates from a male donor with ankylosing spondylitis or in good health (not recorded which). Written as DNA, the CDR3 is TGTGCCAGCAGCCAAGGGGGGGCCGACCAGGATACGCAGTATTTT. This gives the protein CASSQGGADQDTQYF.